This TCR beta chain is from a study of shared clonotypes between healthy human individuals. Overall study context: Sampling drew on donors who were a couple of women and a few men aged 18 to 49.

Caucasian adults living in Nashville, Tennessee, provided all samples. The V end lost 4 bases, the J end lost 8 bases, and 11 bases lay between the germline ends. This CDR3 region has 13 residues. Germline assignment: CDR1 SNHLY and CDR2 FYNNEI. Assay runs were performed at deep level. Researchers sequenced unsorted PBMC DNA using ten immunoSEQ deep assay plates. TCRdb's copy holds only in-frame clones and misses some; the assay was immunoSEQ multiplex PCR. The sample holds about 450,000 clones; around 80% are singletons and the top ten take about an eighth. This chain uses TRBV2 with TRBJ1-4, with D uncertain. Sequenced sample: PBMCs. This receptor was identified in a woman aged 40 to 49 in good health. Some clones in this sample may be carry-over from other donors' samples. The chain's CDR3 is CASSGGLSEKLFF. In DNA, the CDR3 is TGTGCCAGCAGTGGGGGTTTAAGCGAAAAACTGTTTTTT.